This T cell receptor (beta chain) was recorded in a study of identical twins. TCRdb re-called the 5' RACE reads with MiXCR, one entry per CDR3 protein. The profile shows about 530,000 distinct CDR3 sequences, 20% to 25% of them singletons. The table lists this clonotype with a few counts. V was pared by 1 base and J by 4 bases, with 4 bases of the junction left unmatched. Germline CDR1 is SEHNR and CDR2 is FQNEAQ (reference sequence). CDR3 length: 16 residues. Another study also made use of these data, one on yellow fever vaccine responses in identical twins.

The receptor comes from a woman aged 18-29 years in good health. Sequencing was done on a sample of CD4+ T cells sorted from blood. The chain recombines TRBV7-9 with TRBJ1-1; 12 bases match TRBD1. The CDR3 region has the DNA TGTGCCAGCAGCTTAGGAGGGGACAGGGGGCCCACTGAAGCTTTCTTT. Its translation is CASSLGGDRGPTEAFF.